A single sample is the source of the 20 T cell receptor beta chains below, sequenced in a study of blood T cell repertoires in COVID-19. Sequencing was performed with immunoSEQ multiplex PCR; in TCRdb, only in-frame clones are kept and a portion is missing. The sample lists 250,000 to 300,000 clones, around 85% seen once, with 5% to 6.5% in the top ten. The sample comprised peripheral blood. The origin of the receptors is a man aged 45 to 65 with active or convalescent COVID-19.

The chain has TRBV5-4 and TRBJ2-7, with 12 bases aligning to TRBD2. This CDR3 has 18 amino acids. Germline values: CDR1 SGHNT, CDR2 YYREEE (reference sequence). V was clipped by 3 bases and J by 0 bases; unmatched bases: 10. CDR3 coding DNA: TGTGCCAGCAGCTCCTCGACTAGCGGGGGATGGAGCTCCTACGAGCAGTACTTC. Translation: CASSSSTSGGWSSYEQYF. The entire variable domain, with the rest obtained from reference TRBV5-4 and TRBJ2-7, is as follows: ETGVTQSPTHLIKTRGQQVTLRCSSQSGHNTVSWYQQALGQGPQFIFQYYREEENGRGNFPPRFSGLQFPNYSSELNVNALELDDSALYLCASSSSTSGGWSSYEQYFGPGTRLTVT.

V is TRBV7-6 and J is TRBJ1-1; D remains ambiguous. The CDR3 runs 13 residues. Germline V gene lookup returns CDR1 SGHVS and CDR2 FNYEAQ. The V gene lost 3 bases and the J gene lost 1 base, with 6 bases spanning the gap. The CDR3 DNA follows: TGTGCCAGCAGCTTGACTGAGAACACTGAAGCTTTCTTT. This gives the protein CASSLTENTEAFF.

This clone was seen at least ten times. The chain is built from TRBV18 and TRBJ2-7, with 11 bases that match TRBD1. The CDR3 has 16 amino acids. CDR1 is KGHSH and CDR2 is LQKENI in the germline V gene. With 3 bases clipped from V and 10 bases from J, the junction kept 14 bases outside the gene matches. The CDR3 is CASSPGTGGTGGHQYF. CDR3 DNA: TGTGCCAGCTCACCGGGCACCGGCGGGACAGGGGGACATCAGTACTTC.

This chain connects TRBV5-4 to TRBJ2-1; 8 bases line up with TRBD2. Germline V gene data show CDR1 as SGHNT and CDR2 as YYREEE (reference sequence). This CDR3 contains 15 residues. V shed 3 bases and J 8 bases; nucleotides not matched to a gene: 10. CDR3 protein: CASSWGAGVRDEQFF. CDR3 DNA: TGTGCCAGCAGCTGGGGAGCGGGAGTCCGTGATGAGCAGTTCTTC. Supplemented by reference TRBV5-4 and TRBJ2-1, the full variable domain reads ETGVTQSPTHLIKTRGQQVTLRCSSQSGHNTVSWYQQALGQGPQFIFQYYREEENGRGNFPPRFSGLQFPNYSSELNVNALELDDSALYLCASSWGAGVRDEQFFGPGTRLTVL.

The rearrangement joins TRBV11-2 to TRBJ2-6; 8 nucleotides match TRBD2. Per germline, CDR1 SGHAT and CDR2 FQNNGV. CDR3 length: 15 amino acids. V lost 10 bases, J lost 0 bases, and 5 bases stayed unmatched. DNA of the CDR3: TGTGCCACCTCCGGGGGGGTCTCTGGGGCCAACGTCCTGACTTTC. This translates into CATSGGVSGANVLTF.

For this clone: Other DNA variants within this sample encode the same CDR3. V is TRBV5-4 and J is TRBJ2-1, with a weak D call TRBD1 (7 bases). The CDR3 is 12 residues long. CDR1 SGHNT and CDR2 YYREEE come from the germline V gene (reference sequence). Trimming pared 4 bases from V and 7 bases from J, leaving 9 bases between. CDR3 amino acids: CASSPGGNEQFF. CDR3 in DNA: TGTGCCAGCAGCCCAGGGGGGAATGAGCAGTTCTTC.

The rearrangement joins TRBV7-9 to TRBJ2-1; D may be TRBD2 (5 bases). Trimming took off 5 bases at V and 7 bases at J, with 18 bases between the two ends. This CDR3 is 15 amino acids long. In germline, CDR1 is SEHNR, CDR2 FQNEAQ (reference sequence). The DNA for the CDR3 is TGTGCCAGCAGCCCTCGCGGGCAAAGGCTAAATGAGCAGTTCTTC. This sequence encodes CASSPRGQRLNEQFF.

This clone occurred a few times. This sequence joins TRBV6-1 and TRBJ1-1, with TRBD1 identical over 7 bases. The CDR3 length is 16 residues. The V segment lost 3 bases and the J segment 5 bases; nucleotides outside the gene matches: 12. Germline CDR1 MNHNS, CDR2 SASEGT. This CDR3 is CASSDSGVRGRTEAFF. As DNA, the CDR3 is TGTGCCAGCAGTGATTCTGGGGTGAGGGGGCGGACTGAAGCTTTCTTT.

The V and J genes are TRBV27 and TRBJ1-5, with D possibly TRBD1 on 5 matching bases. V was shortened by 4 bases and J by 2 bases, with 12 bases between the two germline ends. This CDR3 comprises 15 residues. Per germline, CDR1 MNHEY and CDR2 SMNVEV (reference sequence). The chain's CDR3 is CASSSTGRGNQPQHF. Written as DNA, the CDR3 is TGTGCCAGCAGTTCGACGGGCAGGGGCAATCAGCCCCAGCATTTT.

The chain recombines TRBV29-1 with TRBJ2-7, with D maybe TRBD1 (6 bases). Germline lookup yields CDR1 SQVTM and CDR2 ANQGSEA. This CDR3 spans 9 amino acids. The V end lost 7 bases, the J end lost 6 bases, and 7 bases lay between the germline ends. The CDR3 coding sequence is TGCAGCGCCAGGGGCGAGCAGTACTTC. It translates to CSARGEQYF.

The chain is built from TRBV23-1 and TRBJ1-2; D is undetermined. TRBV23-1 is an open reading frame whose function is uncertain. CDR3 size: 16 residues. Trimming removed 3 bases at V and 3 bases at J, with 17 bases between. The CDR3, as DNA: TGCGCCAGCAGTCAGTCCCGGCGGGTGTCCCACTATGGCTACACCTTC. Translation: CASSQSRRVSHYGYTF.

This rearrangement joins TRBV5-6 to TRBJ2-3, with D maybe TRBD2 (5 bases). CDR1 is SGHDT, CDR2 YYEEEE, per germline. This CDR3 region has 12 residues. V lost 4 bases to trimming and J lost 6 bases, with 9 bases between them. The CDR3 loop is CASSRQRDTQYF. As DNA, the CDR3 is TGTGCCAGCAGCCGCCAGCGGGATACGCAGTATTTT.

The V call is TRBV6-5, the J call TRBJ2-5; D perhaps matches TRBD1 (5 bases). The V end was cut by 0 bases, the J end by 4 bases, with 12 bases between. The CDR3 loop spans 15 amino acids. CDR1 and CDR2 (germline): MNHEY, SVGAGI. The CDR3 loop is CASSYSSGLRETQYF. CDR3 nucleotides: TGTGCCAGCAGTTACTCGTCAGGGTTGAGAGAGACCCAGTACTTC.

The CDR3 reads CASRTLGGGNIQYF. The DNA for the CDR3 is TGTGCCAGCAGGACACTAGGAGGGGGCAACATTCAGTACTTC. The V call is TRBV6-5, the J call TRBJ2-4, with a possible D match to TRBD1 (7 bases). The CDR3 consists of 14 residues. Germline V gene data show CDR1 as MNHEY and CDR2 as SVGAGI. V dropped 6 bases and J dropped 7 bases, with 16 bases sitting between them.

The V and J genes are TRBV5-6 and TRBJ2-3, with TRBD2 matching 10 bases. The V segment lost 4 bases and the J segment 7 bases; nucleotides outside the gene matches: 9. The CDR3 sequence is 15 residues long. Germline CDR1 reads SGHDT; CDR2 reads YYEEEE. The CDR3 loop is CASSHLAGAQNTQYF. DNA of the CDR3: TGTGCCAGCAGCCATCTAGCGGGGGCACAGAATACGCAGTATTTT.

The chain links TRBV13 to TRBJ2-1; tentatively, D is TRBD2 (6 bases). From germline, CDR1 is PRHDT and CDR2 FYEKMQ (reference sequence). This CDR3 has 16 residues. V lost 5 bases and J 4 bases, leaving 18 bases between the germline ends. CDR3 sequence: CASSPVTGAIYNEQFF. CDR3 nucleotide sequence: TGTGCCAGCAGCCCCGTGACGGGAGCCATTTACAATGAGCAGTTCTTC.

V usage is TRBV3-1 (or the pseudogene TRBV3-2) and J usage is TRBJ1-6; D call uncertain. Germline CDR1 is LGHDT and CDR2 is YNNKEL (reference sequence). V was shortened by 5 bases and J by 4 bases, with 9 bases between the two germline ends. This CDR3 spans 14 amino acids. The CDR3 loop is CASSAEGYNSPLHF. The CDR3, as DNA: TGTGCCAGCAGCGCAGAGGGATATAATTCACCCCTCCACTTT.

V gene TRBV12-3 or TRBV12-4 combines with J gene TRBJ2-1, with 7 bases lining up with TRBD2. V lost 4 bases, J lost 6 bases, and 3 bases stayed unmatched. The CDR3 sequence is 13 residues long. The chain's CDR3 is CASSSTSPNEQFF. The CDR3 DNA is TGTGCCAGCAGTTCGACTAGCCCCAATGAGCAGTTCTTC.

The CDR3, as DNA: TGTGCCTGGAGTCTAGGTTTTGAGCAGTTCTTC. Its protein product is CAWSLGFEQFF. The rearrangement links TRBV30 to TRBJ2-1; D remains ambiguous. Trimming left V 2 bases short and J 9 bases short, with 8 bases between. This CDR3 is built from 11 residues. Germline values: CDR1 GTSNPN, CDR2 SVGIG (reference sequence).

The V and J genes are TRBV7-9 and TRBJ2-6; the match to TRBD2 covers 10 bases. Trimming took 5 bases from V and 3 from J; bases not matched to a gene: 13. Germline V lookup: CDR1 SEHNR, CDR2 FQNEAQ (reference sequence). This CDR3 contains 19 residues. The CDR3 here is CASSQRGAGGPGGANVLTF. Here the CDR3 DNA reads TGTGCCAGCAGCCAGCGGGGAGCGGGAGGGCCAGGTGGGGCCAACGTCCTGACTTTC.